This T cell receptor beta chain is from a study of blood T cell repertoires in COVID-19. Study at large: T cells, B-cell-depleted T cells, or PBMCs provided the cDNA or gDNA that served as material.

Germline trimming cut 6 bases from V and 9 bases from J; bases unmatched to any gene: 14. Germline V gene lookup returns CDR1 LNHNV and CDR2 YYDKDF (reference sequence). The CDR3 consists of 15 residues. Data came from immunoSEQ multiplex PCR; TCRdb stores just in-frame clones and leaves some out. Counted here are about 74,000 clones, 60% to 85% occurring once; the ten biggest clones make up 21%. The chain has TRBV15 and TRBJ2-1, with 7 bases identical to TRBD2. The source material was peripheral blood. This TCR was sampled from a man in his sixties or seventies with acute or convalescent COVID-19. CDR3 in DNA: TGTGCCACCAGAGGTGGGGGGAGGGCCGTCACTGAGCAGTTCTTC. It codes for CATRGGGRAVTEQFF. The whole variable domain, filled in from reference TRBV15 and TRBJ2-1, reads DAMVIQNPRYQVTQFGKPVTLSCSQTLNHNVMYWYQQKSSQAPKLLFHYYDKDFNNEADTPDNFQSRRPNTSFCFLDIRSPGLGDTAMYLCATRGGGRAVTEQFFGPGTRLTVL.